This T cell receptor beta chain is from a study of blood T cell repertoires in COVID-19. Study background: Collection of acute and convalescent COVID-19 samples took place in the United States, Italy and Spain. Nucleic acid was either cDNA or gDNA, and it came from T cells, B-cell-depleted T cells, or PBMCs.

After removal of 4 bases from V and 1 base from J, the junction contained 6 bases not matched to a gene. The CDR3 is 15 residues long. The germline CDR1 and CDR2 sequences are MNHEY and SVGAGI. Original analysis: For nucleated cells, counts were estimated from reference gene primer amplification. Assay used: immunoSEQ multiplex PCR; TCRdb lists only in-frame clones, some missing. V and J calls and clone size are given by that table; D and trimming were obtained from the DNA. The sample yields about 62,000 clones, 83% seen once. V usage is TRBV6-5 and J usage is TRBJ2-5; the match to TRBD2 covers 7 bases. This clonotype was obtained from a human donor in a cohort sampled during active COVID-19. Sequenced: peripheral blood. CDR3 coding DNA: TGTGCCAGCAGTTTCGCGGGGGATACCCAAGAGACCCAGTACTTC. Translation: CASSFAGDTQETQYF.